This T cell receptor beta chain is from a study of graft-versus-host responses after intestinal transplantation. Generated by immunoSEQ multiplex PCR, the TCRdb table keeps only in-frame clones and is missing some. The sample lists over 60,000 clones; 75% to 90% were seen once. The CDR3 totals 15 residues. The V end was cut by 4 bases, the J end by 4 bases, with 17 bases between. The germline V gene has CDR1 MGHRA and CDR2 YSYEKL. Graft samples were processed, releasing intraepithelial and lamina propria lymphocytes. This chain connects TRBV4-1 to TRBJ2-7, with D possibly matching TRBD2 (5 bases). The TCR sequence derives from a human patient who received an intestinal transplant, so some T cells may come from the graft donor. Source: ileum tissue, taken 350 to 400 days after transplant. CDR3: CASSPIFSDGYEQYF. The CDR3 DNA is TGCGCCAGCAGCCCCATTTTTAGCGACGGTTACGAGCAGTACTTC.